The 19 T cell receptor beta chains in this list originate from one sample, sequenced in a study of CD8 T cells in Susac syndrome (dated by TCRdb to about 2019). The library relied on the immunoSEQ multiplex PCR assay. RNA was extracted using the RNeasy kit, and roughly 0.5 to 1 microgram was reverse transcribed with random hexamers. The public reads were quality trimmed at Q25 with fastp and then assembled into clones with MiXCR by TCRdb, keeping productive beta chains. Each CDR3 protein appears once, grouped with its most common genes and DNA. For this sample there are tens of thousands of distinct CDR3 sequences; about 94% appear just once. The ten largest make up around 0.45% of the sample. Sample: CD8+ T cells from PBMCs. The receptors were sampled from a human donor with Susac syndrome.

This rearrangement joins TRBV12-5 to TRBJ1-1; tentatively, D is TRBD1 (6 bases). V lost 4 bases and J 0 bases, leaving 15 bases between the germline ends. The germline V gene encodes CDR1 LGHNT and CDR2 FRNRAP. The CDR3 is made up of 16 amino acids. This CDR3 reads CASGSTYRDMNTEAFF. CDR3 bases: TGTGCTAGTGGTTCAACATACCGGGACATGAACACTGAAGCTTTCTTT.

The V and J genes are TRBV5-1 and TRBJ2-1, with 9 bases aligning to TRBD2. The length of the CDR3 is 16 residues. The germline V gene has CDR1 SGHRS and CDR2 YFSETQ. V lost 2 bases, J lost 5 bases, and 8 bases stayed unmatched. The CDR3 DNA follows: TGCGCCAGCAGCTTTGCTGCGGGGGGGCAAAACAATGAGCAGTTCTTC. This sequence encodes CASSFAAGGQNNEQFF.

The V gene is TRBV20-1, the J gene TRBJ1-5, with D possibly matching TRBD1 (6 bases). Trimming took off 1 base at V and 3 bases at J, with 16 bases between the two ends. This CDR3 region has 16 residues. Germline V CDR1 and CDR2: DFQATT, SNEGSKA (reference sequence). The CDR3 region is CSARGSDTGTNQPQHF. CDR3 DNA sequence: TGCAGTGCTAGAGGCTCTGATACAGGGACCAATCAGCCCCAGCATTTT.

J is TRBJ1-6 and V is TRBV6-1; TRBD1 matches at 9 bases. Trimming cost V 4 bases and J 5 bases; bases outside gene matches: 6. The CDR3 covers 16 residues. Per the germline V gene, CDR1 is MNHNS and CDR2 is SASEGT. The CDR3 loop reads CASSVGTGRNNSPLHF. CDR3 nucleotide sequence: TGTGCCAGCAGTGTAGGGACAGGGCGCAATAATTCACCCCTCCACTTT.

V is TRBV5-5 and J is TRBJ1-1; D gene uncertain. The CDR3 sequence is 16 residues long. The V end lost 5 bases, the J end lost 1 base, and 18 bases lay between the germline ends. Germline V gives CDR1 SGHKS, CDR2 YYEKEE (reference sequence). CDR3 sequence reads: CASSYSISRANTEAFF. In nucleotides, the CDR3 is TGTGCCAGCAGTTATAGCATATCGAGGGCGAACACTGAAGCTTTCTTT. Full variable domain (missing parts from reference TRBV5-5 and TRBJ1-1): DAGVTQSPTHLIKTRGQQVTLRCSPISGHKSVSWYQQVLGQGPQFIFQYYEKEERGRGNFPDRFSARQFPNYSSELNVNALLLGDSALYLCASSYSISRANTEAFFGQGTRLTVV.

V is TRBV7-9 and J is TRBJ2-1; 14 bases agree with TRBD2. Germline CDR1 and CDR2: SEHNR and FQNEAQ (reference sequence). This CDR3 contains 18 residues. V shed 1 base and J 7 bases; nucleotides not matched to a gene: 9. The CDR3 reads CASSLGWSTSGRVNEQFF. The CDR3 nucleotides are TGTGCCAGCAGCTTAGGTTGGTCGACTAGCGGGAGGGTGAATGAGCAGTTCTTC.

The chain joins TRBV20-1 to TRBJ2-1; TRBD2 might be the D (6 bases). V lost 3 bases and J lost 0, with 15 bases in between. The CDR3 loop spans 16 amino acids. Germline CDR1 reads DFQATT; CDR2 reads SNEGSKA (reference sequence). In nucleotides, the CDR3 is TGCAGTGCTAGGGGAGGAGCTAAGAGCTCCTACAATGAGCAGTTCTTC. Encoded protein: CSARGGAKSSYNEQFF.

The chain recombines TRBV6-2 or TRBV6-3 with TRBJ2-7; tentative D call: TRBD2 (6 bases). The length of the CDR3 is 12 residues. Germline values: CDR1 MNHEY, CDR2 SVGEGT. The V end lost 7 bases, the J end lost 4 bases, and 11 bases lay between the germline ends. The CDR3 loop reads CASTSGRYEQYF. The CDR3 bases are TGTGCCAGCACCTCAGGGAGGTACGAGCAGTACTTC.

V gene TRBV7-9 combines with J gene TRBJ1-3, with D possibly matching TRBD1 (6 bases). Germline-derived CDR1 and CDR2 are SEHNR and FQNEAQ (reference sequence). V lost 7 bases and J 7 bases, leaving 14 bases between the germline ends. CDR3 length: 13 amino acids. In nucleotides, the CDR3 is TGTGCCAGCACGGGGGCAGGGATGAACACCATATATTTT. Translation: CASTGAGMNTIYF.

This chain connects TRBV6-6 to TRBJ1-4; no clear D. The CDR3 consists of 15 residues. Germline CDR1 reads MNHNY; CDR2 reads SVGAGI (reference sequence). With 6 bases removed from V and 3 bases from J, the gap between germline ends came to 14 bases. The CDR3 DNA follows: TGTGCCAGCAGCTACCCGTTCGGGTCTAATGAAAAACTGTTTTTT. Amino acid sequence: CASSYPFGSNEKLFF.

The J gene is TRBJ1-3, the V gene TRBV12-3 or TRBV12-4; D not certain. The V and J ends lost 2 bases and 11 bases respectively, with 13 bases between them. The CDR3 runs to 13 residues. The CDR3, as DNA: TGTGCCAGCAGTTTACTCGGGGTTTCGGCCATATATTTT. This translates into CASSLLGVSAIYF.

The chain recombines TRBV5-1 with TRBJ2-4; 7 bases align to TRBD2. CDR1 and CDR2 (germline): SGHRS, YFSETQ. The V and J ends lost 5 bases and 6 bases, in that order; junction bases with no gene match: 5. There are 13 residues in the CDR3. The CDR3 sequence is CASRLRGGNIQYF. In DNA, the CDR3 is TGCGCCAGCAGGCTTCGCGGGGGAAACATTCAGTACTTC.

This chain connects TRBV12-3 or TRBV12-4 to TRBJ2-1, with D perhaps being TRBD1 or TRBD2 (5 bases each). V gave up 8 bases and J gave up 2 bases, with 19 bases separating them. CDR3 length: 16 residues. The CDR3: CASSKTGTYAYNEQFF. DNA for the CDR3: TGTGCCAGCTCCAAAACCGGGACCTATGCCTACAATGAGCAGTTCTTC.

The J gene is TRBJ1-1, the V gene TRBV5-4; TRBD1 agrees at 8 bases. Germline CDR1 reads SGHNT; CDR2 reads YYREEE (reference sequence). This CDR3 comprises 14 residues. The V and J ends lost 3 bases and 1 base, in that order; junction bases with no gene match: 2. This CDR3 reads CASSSGTGNTEAFF. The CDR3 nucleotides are TGTGCCAGCAGCTCCGGGACAGGGAACACTGAAGCTTTCTTT. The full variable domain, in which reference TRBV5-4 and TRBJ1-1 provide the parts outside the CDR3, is ETGVTQSPTHLIKTRGQQVTLRCSSQSGHNTVSWYQQALGQGPQFIFQYYREEENGRGNFPPRFSGLQFPNYSSELNVNALELDDSALYLCASSSGTGNTEAFFGQGTRLTVV.

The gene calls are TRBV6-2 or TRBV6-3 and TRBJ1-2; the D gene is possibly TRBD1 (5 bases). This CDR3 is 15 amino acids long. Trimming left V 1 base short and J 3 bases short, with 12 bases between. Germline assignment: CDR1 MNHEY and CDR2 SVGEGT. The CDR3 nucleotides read TGTGCCAGCAGTTACTTCAGGGCCCGCGACTATGGCTACACCTTC. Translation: CASSYFRARDYGYTF.

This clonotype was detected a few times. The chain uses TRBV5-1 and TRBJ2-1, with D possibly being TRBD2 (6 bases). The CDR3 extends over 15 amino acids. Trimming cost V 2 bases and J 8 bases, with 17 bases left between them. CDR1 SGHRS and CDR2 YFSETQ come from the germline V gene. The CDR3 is CASSFGVSGGDEQFF. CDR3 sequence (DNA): TGCGCCAGCAGCTTCGGCGTTAGCGGAGGGGATGAGCAGTTCTTC.

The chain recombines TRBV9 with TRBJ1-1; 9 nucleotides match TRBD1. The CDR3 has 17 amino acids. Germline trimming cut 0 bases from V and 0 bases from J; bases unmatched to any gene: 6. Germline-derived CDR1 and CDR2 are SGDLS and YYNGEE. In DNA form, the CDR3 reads TGTGCCAGCAGCGTAGAGGGACAGGGACTCTTGAACACTGAAGCTTTCTTT. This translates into CASSVEGQGLLNTEAFF.

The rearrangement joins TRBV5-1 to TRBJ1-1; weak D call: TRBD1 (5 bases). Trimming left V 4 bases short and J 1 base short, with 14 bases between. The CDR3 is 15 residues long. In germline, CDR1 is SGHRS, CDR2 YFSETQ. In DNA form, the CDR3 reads TGCGCCAGCAGCATAATTCCGGGGCCGAACACTGAAGCTTTCTTT. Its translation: CASSIIPGPNTEAFF.

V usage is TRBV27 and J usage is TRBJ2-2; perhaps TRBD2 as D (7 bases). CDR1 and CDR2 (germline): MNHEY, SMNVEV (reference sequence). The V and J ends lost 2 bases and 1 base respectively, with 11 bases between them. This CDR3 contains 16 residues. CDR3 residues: CASSLVGGRNTGELFF. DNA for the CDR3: TGTGCCAGCAGTTTAGTGGGGGGGCGGAACACCGGGGAGCTGTTTTTT.